A selection of T cell receptor beta chains follows, all from one sample in a study of post-analysis software for immune sequencing data. TCRdb reprocessed the PCR reads with MiXCR, giving one entry per CDR3 protein. Found here are 400,000 to 500,000 distinct CDR3 sequences, approximately 37% of them singletons; the top ten hold under 9%. Input material: blood. These receptors were obtained from a girl aged 2 to 10 with multiple sclerosis. CDR3s leave out the opening cysteine and the closing phenylalanine or tryptophan. The order of the fields is J gene, V gene, clone size, CDR3 protein. Rows may omit the clone size; those that give it use once, few, many or a size class.

J: TRBJ2-5; V: TRBV20-1; size: medium-sized; CDR3: SATSFSGDQETQY
J: TRBJ2-7; V: TRBV7-9; size: few; CDR3: ASSAYYEQY
J: .; V: TRBV15; size: .; CDR3: ATSIGTVAGDEQY
J: TRBJ2-7; V: TRBV10-3; size: few; CDR3: AISESVSEQY
J: TRBJ2-5; V: TRBV5-1; size: once; CDR3: ASTKGQEQETQY
J: TRBJ2-2; V: TRBV4-2; size: .; CDR3: ASSPRASNTGELF
J: .; V: TRBV5-1; size: .; CDR3: ASSYRTSGSDEQY
J: TRBJ1-1; V: TRBV7-3; size: .; CDR3: ASQYRGGTEAF
J: TRBJ2-7; V: TRBV7-9; size: .; CDR3: ASQRGYEQY
J: TRBJ2-7; V: TRBV20-1; size: few; CDR3: SARSPTGTFSYEQY
J: TRBJ2-5; V: TRBV2; size: .; CDR3: ASGGLAGTRETQY
J: TRBJ2-7; V: TRBV18; size: .; CDR3: ASSRGLAGEEQY
J: TRBJ2-1; V: TRBV5-1; size: .; CDR3: ASSFGSGGNDEQF
J: TRBJ2-1; V: TRBV6-6; size: many; CDR3: ASSGNNEQF
J: TRBJ1-5; V: TRBV4-3; size: few; CDR3: ASSQDHQPDNQPQH